These 5 T cell receptor beta chains originate from one sample sequenced in a study of blood T cells in healthy people across ages. For the second PCR, which ran for roughly 7 to 11 cycles, a sample-barcoded 5' primer and a J-beta primer mix were used. TCRdb re-analysed the 5' RACE reads in MiXCR, keeping a single row per CDR3 protein. The top ten hold approximately 2% of the sample, which has roughly 2 million distinct CDR3 sequences, about 50% seen once. Sequencing was carried out using blood. The receptors were sampled from a woman aged 40 to 50 in good health.

In this sample, this clonotype turned up once. The rearrangement uses TRBV5-1 and TRBJ2-4; 7 nucleotides line up with TRBD2. The DNA end is more similar to TRBJ2-5, so the J call may be wrong. Germline CDR1 SGHRS, CDR2 YFSETQ. There are 14 residues in the CDR3. As DNA, the CDR3 is TGCGCCAGCAGCAATCCTGGACTAGTTGAGACCCAGTACTTC. Protein product: CASSNPGLVETQYF.

The CDR3 DNA reads as TGTGCCAGCAGTTACTTCCTTCGTAACGGGGAAAACATTCAGTACTTC. Encoded protein: CASSYFLRNGENIQYF. This chain links TRBV6-6 with TRBJ2-4; D may be TRBD2 (5 bases). The CDR3 consists of 16 residues. CDR1 and CDR2 (germline): MNHNY, SVGAGI (reference sequence). V lost 1 base, J lost 5 bases, and 15 bases lay in between.

This clonotype was observed a few times. The CDR3 spells CASSWDPPGQGVTQYF. CDR3 in DNA: TGTGCCAGCAGCTGGGACCCCCCGGGACAGGGTGTAACCCAGTACTTC. The chain carries TRBV7-2 and TRBJ2-5; 9 positions agree with TRBD1. The V segment lost 4 bases and the J segment 8 bases; nucleotides outside the gene matches: 14. The CDR3 extends over 16 amino acids. Germline assignment: CDR1 SGHTA and CDR2 FQGNSA.

The rearrangement joins TRBV6-6 to TRBJ1-1, with unresolved D. The CDR3 has 14 amino acids. CDR1 is MNHNY, CDR2 SVGAGI, per germline (reference sequence). The V gene lost 8 bases and the J gene lost 2 bases, with 15 bases spanning the gap. The CDR3 loop is CASESHMVNTEAFF. CDR3 nucleotides: TGTGCCAGCGAATCCCATATGGTTAACACTGAAGCTTTCTTT.

The chain employs TRBV7-9 and TRBJ1-1; 8 bases agree with TRBD1. The CDR3 has 15 residues. Per germline, CDR1 SEHNR and CDR2 FQNEAQ (reference sequence). V gave up 5 bases and J gave up 5 bases; unmatched junction bases: 10. The CDR3 coding sequence is TGTGCCAGCAGCCTCGACGGACAGGGAGGGACTGAAGCTTTCTTT. This sequence encodes CASSLDGQGGTEAFF.